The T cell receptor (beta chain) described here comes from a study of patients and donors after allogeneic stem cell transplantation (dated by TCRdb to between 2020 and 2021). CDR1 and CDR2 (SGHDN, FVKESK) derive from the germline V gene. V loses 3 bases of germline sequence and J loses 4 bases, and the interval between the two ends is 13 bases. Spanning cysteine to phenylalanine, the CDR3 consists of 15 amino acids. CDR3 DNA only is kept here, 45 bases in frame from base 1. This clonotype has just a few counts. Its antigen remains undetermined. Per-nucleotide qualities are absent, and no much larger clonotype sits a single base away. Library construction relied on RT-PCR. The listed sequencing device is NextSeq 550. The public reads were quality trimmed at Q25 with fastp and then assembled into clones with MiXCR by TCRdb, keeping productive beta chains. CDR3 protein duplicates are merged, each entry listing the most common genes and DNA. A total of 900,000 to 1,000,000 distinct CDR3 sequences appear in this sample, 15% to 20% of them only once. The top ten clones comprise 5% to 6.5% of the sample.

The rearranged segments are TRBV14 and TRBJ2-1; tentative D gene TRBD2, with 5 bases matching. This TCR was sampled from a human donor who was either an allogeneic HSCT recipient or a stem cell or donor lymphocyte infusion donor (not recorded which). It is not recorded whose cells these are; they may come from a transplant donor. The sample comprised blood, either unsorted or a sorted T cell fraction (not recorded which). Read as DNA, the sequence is TGTGCCAGCAGCCAGTTAAGGGAGACTTACAATGAGCAGTTCTTC. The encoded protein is CASSQLRETYNEQFF.